This T cell receptor (beta chain) was recovered during a study of circulating CD8 cells and anti-PD-1 response in melanoma. Four subsets defined by PD-1 and/or TIGIT were sorted from live CD3+CD8+TCRalphabeta+ cells. Each library started from 15 ng of total RNA using the QIAseq Immune Repertoire TCR panel. From the reads, TCRdb called clonotypes with MiXCR, one entry per CDR3 protein. The sample has about 390 distinct CDR3 sequences, 4.8% seen once. By proportion, this clonotype is hyperexpanded. The receptor was derived from a human donor with melanoma. The source was CD8+ T cells from PBMCs, collected at baseline or after one month of anti-PD-1 therapy (not recorded which).

The CDR3 here is CASPGSGTSTDTQYF. CDR3 nucleotide sequence: TGTGCCAGCCCCGGTAGCGGAACTAGCACAGATACGCAGTATTTT. The chain has TRBV5-5 and TRBJ2-3, with a tentative D call TRBD2 (6 bases). The CDR3 sequence is 15 residues long. Germline V gene data show CDR1 as SGHKS and CDR2 as YYEKEE (reference sequence). Trimming removed 7 bases from V and 0 bases from J, with 15 bases in between. Full variable domain (remainder filled in from reference TRBV5-5 and TRBJ2-3): DAGVTQSPTHLIKTRGQQVTLRCSPISGHKSVSWYQQVLGQGPQFIFQYYEKEERGRGNFPDRFSARQFPNYSSELNVNALLLGDSALYLCASPGSGTSTDTQYFGPGTRLTVL.